Below, one T cell receptor beta chain is given with its context. No antigen is known for it. This specimen belongs to a study of blood T cells in healthy people across ages. Combining a sample-barcoded 5' primer with a J-beta primer mix, a second PCR ran for about 6 to 11 cycles. Using its own MiXCR run on the 5' RACE reads, TCRdb lists one record per CDR3 protein. The sample consists of approximately 780,000 distinct CDR3 sequences, around 25% of them appearing once. Investigators took around 11 milliliters of peripheral blood from every donor. Per the germline V gene, CDR1 is SGHDN and CDR2 is FVKESK. J was trimmed by 0 bases and V by 1 base; bases with no gene match: 2. CDR3 length: 15 residues. Study outcomes and limitations: Estimates of total diversity, which came from one million sequenced T cells, were considered to be underestimates. Researchers said unsorted PBMCs prevented a conclusive naive versus antigen-experienced comparison.

These data also featured in a second study, about T cells of mothers and their children. Per that study: Related and unrelated pairs show TCR recombination output that thymic selection shapes similarly.

This chain joins TRBV14 and TRBJ1-2; 7 bases align to TRBD1. Sequencing was performed on blood. This TCR came from a boy under 18 in good health. The CDR3 spells CASSQVQGANYGYTF. The DNA for the CDR3 is TGTGCCAGCAGCCAAGTCCAGGGGGCTAACTATGGCTACACCTTC.